These T cell receptor beta chains were read from a single sample in a study of cytomegalovirus exposure and HLA in healthy donors. Produced via immunoSEQ multiplex PCR; TCRdb's table is partial and in-frame only. The sample yields about 150,000 clones, about 74% seen once. Sample: PBMCs. Receptors originate from a woman in her forties in good health and CMV-seronegative. Both conserved end residues are part of each CDR3. Each record gives: V gene, clone size, D gene, J gene, CDR3 protein, CDR3 DNA. The D gene is left open where the match is weak. Clone size, where shown, is once, few, many, or a class for clones that have expanded.

TRBV2	NA	NA	TRBJ1-1	CASSVIERNTEAFF	TGTGCCAGCAGTGTCATTGAGCGGAACACTGAAGCTTTCTTT
TRBV5-1	NA	NA	TRBJ1-1	CASSLDRSNTEAFF	TGCGCCAGCAGCTTAGACAGGTCGAACACTGAAGCTTTCTTT
TRBV6-5	NA	TRBD1	TRBJ1-5	CASGTGDTNQPQHF	TGTGCCAGCGGGACAGGGGATACCAATCAGCCCCAGCATTTT
TRBV6-6	NA	TRBD1	TRBJ2-7	CASRGTGKVYEQYF	TGTGCCAGCAGAGGGACAGGTAAAGTCTACGAGCAGTACTTC
TRBV5-1	NA	TRBD1	TRBJ2-2	CASSSAQGEFGELFF	TGCGCCAGCAGCTCCGCCCAGGGGGAGTTCGGGGAGCTGTTTTTT
TRBV15	NA	NA	TRBJ1-4	CATSRPTGDNEKLFF	TGTGCCACCAGCAGACCGACAGGTGATAATGAAAAACTGTTTTTT
TRBV5-5	NA	NA	TRBJ1-5	CASSLRANQPQHF	TGTGCCAGCAGCTTGAGAGCAAATCAGCCCCAGCATTTT
TRBV4-1	NA	TRBD1	TRBJ2-2	CASSHGTGNTGELFF	TGCGCCAGCAGCCACGGGACAGGAAACACCGGGGAGCTGTTTTTT
TRBV4-1	NA	NA	TRBJ1-1	CASSQDWGGRVTEAFF	TGCGCCAGCAGCCAAGATTGGGGGGGAAGGGTCACTGAAGCTTTCTTT
TRBV5-4	once	TRBD1	TRBJ1-4	CASSTGQGAGEKLFF	TGTGCCAGCAGCACTGGACAGGGGGCGGGTGAAAAACTGTTTTTT
TRBV2	once	NA	TRBJ1-2	CASSGEPNYGYTF	TGTGCCAGCAGTGGCGAGCCTAACTATGGCTACACCTTC
TRBV7-7	NA	TRBD2	TRBJ2-7	CASSLGLAGFEQYF	TGTGCTAGCAGCTTAGGGCTAGCGGGGTTCGAGCAGTACTTC
TRBV28	NA	NA	TRBJ2-7	CASSPRKEEQYF	TGTGCCAGCAGTCCTCGTAAGGAGGAGCAGTACTTC
TRBV7-8	NA	TRBD2	TRBJ2-7	CASMPGGSEQYF	TGTGCCAGCATGCCGGGGGGGAGCGAGCAGTACTTC
TRBV28	NA	NA	TRBJ1-2	CASSAGGANYGYTF	TGTGCCAGCAGTGCCGGCGGTGCTAACTATGGCTACACCTTC
TRBV5-1	NA	TRBD1	TRBJ1-2	CASSPGTVNYGYTF	TGCGCCAGCAGCCCCGGGACAGTAAACTATGGCTACACCTTC
TRBV7-9	NA	NA	TRBJ2-3	CASSPMSPSTDTQYF	TGTGCCAGCAGCCCTATGAGCCCCAGCACAGATACGCAGTATTTT
TRBV27	NA	TRBD1	TRBJ1-2	CASSSRGLPNYGYTF	TGTGCCAGCAGTTCCAGGGGGCTACCTAACTATGGCTACACCTTC
TRBV30	NA	TRBD1	TRBJ1-3	CAWSGTGGSGNTIYF	TGTGCCTGGAGTGGGACAGGGGGTTCTGGAAACACCATATATTTT
TRBV9	few	TRBD1	TRBJ1-2	CASSGTGAPISTNYGYTF	TGTGCCAGCAGTGGGACAGGGGCACCCATTTCTACTAACTATGGCTACACCTTC
TRBV18	NA	NA	TRBJ1-1	CASSQNGGNTEAFF	TGTGCCAGCTCCCAAAACGGGGGAAACACTGAAGCTTTCTTT
TRBV25-1	NA	TRBD1	TRBJ1-2	CASSLQGNHGYTF	TGTGCCAGCAGCTTACAGGGGAACCATGGCTACACCTTC
TRBV28	NA	TRBD2	TRBJ2-5	CASRPSGEATQYF	TGTGCCAGCAGACCCAGCGGGGAGGCGACCCAGTACTTC
TRBV6-5	NA	NA	TRBJ2-7	CASRPVSAPSYEQYF	TGTGCCAGCAGACCGGTTAGCGCCCCTTCCTACGAGCAGTACTTC
TRBV11-2	NA	NA	TRBJ1-1	CASYVGGTEAFF	TGTGCCAGCTACGTGGGGGGGACTGAAGCTTTCTTT
TRBV25-1	NA	NA	TRBJ1-4	CASKGDPEKLFF	TGTGCCAGCAAAGGGGATCCCGAAAAACTGTTTTTT
TRBV4-1	NA	TRBD2	TRBJ2-1	CASSQDKRTRALF	TGCGCCAGCAGCCAAGATAAGAGGACTAGGGCGCTCTTC
TRBV5-1	NA	NA	TRBJ1-1	CASRTRGKTNTEAFF	TGCGCCAGCAGAACGCGGGGAAAAACGAACACTGAAGCTTTCTTT
TRBV15	NA	TRBD1	TRBJ1-1	CATSGTGGKNTEAFF	TGTGCCACCAGTGGGACAGGGGGAAAGAACACTGAAGCTTTCTTT
TRBV6-6	NA	NA	TRBJ1-2	CASRPSGPGYTF	TGTGCCAGCAGACCCTCTGGGCCTGGCTACACCTTC
TRBV5-6	NA	NA	TRBJ1-5	CASSLGGGFYSNQPQHF	TGTGCCAGCAGCCTGGGGGGCGGCTTCTATAGCAATCAGCCCCAGCATTTT
TRBV6-5	NA	TRBD1	TRBJ1-2	CASSSILVGQGHGYTF	TGTGCCAGCAGTTCAATTTTGGTAGGACAGGGACATGGCTACACCTTC
TRBV6-1	NA	TRBD2	TRBJ2-6	CASNSGGSGANVLTF	TGTGCCAGCAATAGCGGGGGCTCTGGGGCCAACGTCCTGACTTTC
TRBV6-5	NA	TRBD1	TRBJ2-7	CASSSGTGVGQYF	TGTGCCAGCAGCTCCGGCACAGGGGTCGGGCAGTACTTC
TRBV5-1	NA	NA	TRBJ1-4	CASSWVVGATNEKLFF	TGCGCCAGCAGCTGGGTCGTCGGAGCAACTAATGAAAAACTGTTTTTT
TRBV2	few	NA	TRBJ1-2	CASSVGSAGLGYGYTF	TGTGCCAGCAGTGTGGGGTCAGCAGGGCTTGGGTATGGCTACACCTTC
TRBV7-6	NA	TRBD2	TRBJ2-3	CASSVTSGSGDTQYF	TGTGCCAGCAGCGTGACTAGCGGGAGTGGTGATACGCAGTATTTT
TRBV6-6	NA	NA	TRBJ2-1	CASIYSAVYNEQFF	TGTGCCAGCATCTACTCGGCGGTCTACAATGAGCAGTTCTTC
TRBV7-2	NA	TRBD2	TRBJ2-1	CASSLFVGKGLAGDNEQFF	TGTGCCAGCAGCTTATTTGTGGGGAAAGGACTAGCGGGGGATAATGAGCAGTTCTTC
TRBV6-1	NA	NA	TRBJ1-4	CASSGLRTNEKLFF	TGTGCCAGCAGTGGGTTGCGGACTAATGAAAAACTGTTTTTT
TRBV10-3	NA	NA	TRBJ2-7	CAISAPISQGYEQYF	TGTGCCATCAGTGCCCCTATCTCCCAGGGCTACGAGCAGTACTTC
TRBV10-3	once	NA	TRBJ2-5	CAISWSGEQETQYF	TGTGCCATCAGTTGGAGCGGTGAACAAGAGACCCAGTACTTC
TRBV5-4	NA	TRBD2	TRBJ2-1	CASSRSGSLGNEQFF	TGTGCCAGCAGTCGAAGCGGGAGCTTAGGGAATGAGCAGTTCTTC
TRBV5-1	NA	NA	TRBJ1-1	CASSYNTDTEAFF	TGCGCCAGCAGTTATAATACGGACACTGAAGCTTTCTTT
TRBV30	NA	TRBD1	TRBJ2-2	CAWSTQGANTGELFF	TGTGCCTGGAGTACACAGGGGGCGAACACCGGGGAGCTGTTTTTT
TRBV4-1	NA	NA	TRBJ2-3	CASSPTGFEEYF	TGCGCCAGCAGCCCAACAGGGTTTGAGGAGTATTTT
TRBV6-1	few	TRBD1	TRBJ1-2	CASSEGLLQGARGYTF	TGTGCCAGCAGTGAAGGTTTACTCCAGGGGGCGCGTGGCTACACCTTC
TRBV29-1	NA	TRBD1	TRBJ2-6	CSVDGVGDRGPSGANVLTF	TGCAGCGTTGATGGGGTGGGGGACAGGGGACCCTCTGGGGCCAACGTCCTGACTTTC
TRBV5-4	few	NA	TRBJ2-3	CASSPVRTQGTDTQYF	TGTGCCAGCAGCCCCGTTCGTACACAGGGCACAGATACGCAGTATTTT
TRBV5-4	NA	NA	TRBJ1-1	CASSTTGNTEAFF	TGTGCCAGCAGTACTACGGGGAACACTGAAGCTTTCTTT
TRBV29-1	NA	NA	TRBJ2-7	CSVAAGGALEQYF	TGCAGCGTTGCGGCTGGGGGGGCCTTAGAGCAGTACTTC
TRBV11-3	NA	NA	TRBJ1-1	CASSSLANTEAFF	TGTGCCAGCAGCTCCTTAGCTAACACTGAAGCTTTCTTT
TRBV2	NA	TRBD1	TRBJ2-7	CASIGRTGGFHEQYF	TGTGCCAGCATAGGTAGGACAGGGGGCTTCCACGAGCAGTACTTC
TRBV19	NA	TRBD1	TRBJ1-2	CASSTRQGDYGYTF	TGTGCCAGTAGTACAAGACAGGGAGACTATGGCTACACCTTC
TRBV7-9	NA	TRBD2	TRBJ2-1	CASTRLAVYNEQFF	TGTGCCAGCACCCGACTAGCGGTCTACAATGAGCAGTTCTTC
TRBV10-2	NA	NA	TRBJ1-1	CASSESGGRNTEAFF	TGCGCCAGCAGTGAGTCTGGAGGGAGGAACACTGAAGCTTTCTTT
TRBV7-9	NA	NA	TRBJ2-5	CASSPPAGPQETQYF	TGTGCCAGCAGCCCCCCGGCAGGCCCCCAAGAGACCCAGTACTTC
TRBV7-8	NA	NA	TRBJ2-5	CASSFGLAASGETQYF	TGTGCCAGCAGCTTCGGGCTAGCAGCATCGGGGGAGACCCAGTACTTC
TRBV6-1	NA	TRBD1	TRBJ1-5	CASSETGAYSNQPQHF	TGTGCCAGCAGTGAAACAGGGGCATATAGCAATCAGCCCCAGCATTTT
TRBV6-1	NA	TRBD2	TRBJ2-1	CASVAGPWGNEQFF	TGTGCCAGCGTAGCGGGACCGTGGGGGAATGAGCAGTTCTTC